Below, 30 T cell receptor beta chains from the same sample are listed, as sequenced in a study of cytomegalovirus exposure and HLA in healthy donors. Primers included in the PCR were 60 Vbeta and 13 Jbeta primers. TCRdb's table, derived via immunoSEQ multiplex PCR, lists solely in-frame clones and lacks some. The sample is made up of about 34,000 clones, and the top ten hold under 2% of it. Sequencing used PBMCs. The receptors originated from a woman in her thirties or forties in good health and CMV-seropositive.

This chain joins TRBV4-3 and TRBJ2-7; the match to TRBD2 covers 12 bases. CDR1 and CDR2 from the germline V gene are LGHNA and YSLEER. This CDR3 has 19 residues. Trimming removed 4 bases from V and 2 bases from J; junction bases left unmatched: 15. Written as DNA, the CDR3 is TGCGCCAGCAGCCCAAACAGGACTAGCGGGGATCGCCTCCCCTACGAGCAGTACTTC. Its translation is CASSPNRTSGDRLPYEQYF.

For the CDR3, the DNA is TGCGCCAGCAGCTTCGAGGGTCTCAAGTACAATGAGCAGTTCTTC. Protein product: CASSFEGLKYNEQFF. The chain couples TRBV5-1 to TRBJ2-1; TRBD2 is a possible D gene (5 bases). The CDR3 runs 15 residues. The V gene lost 2 bases and the J gene lost 4 bases, with 13 bases spanning the gap. Germline loops: CDR1 SGHRS, CDR2 YFSETQ.

The rearrangement uses TRBV5-5 and TRBJ1-2; TRBD1 matches at 9 bases. This CDR3 is 15 amino acids long. The junction had 8 bases not matched to a gene; V was cut back by 4 bases and J by 4 bases. Germline lookup yields CDR1 SGHKS and CDR2 YYEKEE (reference sequence). The chain's CDR3 is CASSVAQGALYGYTF. CDR3 nucleotide sequence: TGTGCCAGCAGCGTAGCACAGGGGGCCCTCTATGGCTACACCTTC.

V usage is TRBV11-2 and J usage is TRBJ2-2, with TRBD2 identical over 7 bases. V lost 2 bases, J lost 5 bases, and 8 bases stayed unmatched. Germline V CDR1 and CDR2: SGHAT, FQNNGV. The CDR3 length is 16 residues. The DNA of the CDR3 is TGTGCCAGCAGCTTACTCGGGGGGTTGGAGACCGGGGAGCTGTTTTTT. Translating it yields CASSLLGGLETGELFF.

V gene TRBV28 combines with J gene TRBJ2-5; D is perhaps TRBD2 (5 bases). The V gene lost 3 bases and the J gene lost 5 bases, with 19 bases spanning the gap. Looked up from germline, CDR1 is MDHEN and CDR2 is SYDVKM. The CDR3 is 16 residues long. CDR3 sequence reads: CASSFVIGGAWETQYF. The CDR3 DNA follows: TGTGCCAGCAGTTTTGTCATAGGAGGTGCCTGGGAGACCCAGTACTTC.

The chain couples TRBV6-1 to TRBJ2-2; 9 bases align to TRBD1. The CDR3 runs 18 residues. The ends lost 2 bases at V and 4 bases at J; junction bases unmatched: 11. Per germline, CDR1 MNHNS and CDR2 SASEGT. The CDR3 region is CASSEQLGQGLSTGELFF. The CDR3 DNA follows: TGTGCCAGCAGTGAACAATTGGGACAGGGATTGAGCACCGGGGAGCTGTTTTTT.

The gene calls are TRBV7-9 and TRBJ2-7; 7 nucleotides match TRBD2. CDR1 and CDR2 (germline): SEHNR, FQNEAQ (reference sequence). The V segment lost 9 bases and the J segment 3 bases; nucleotides outside the gene matches: 14. The CDR3 runs to 15 residues. In nucleotides, the CDR3 is TGTGCCAGTATAAAAGAGAGCGGGGCAAGCTACGAGCAGTACTTC. It is translated as CASIKESGASYEQYF.

This chain uses TRBV5-1 with TRBJ2-2; weak D call: TRBD2 (7 bases). Germline V gives CDR1 SGHRS, CDR2 YFSETQ. The CDR3 sequence is 14 residues long. V was pared by 2 bases and J by 5 bases, with 10 bases between. CDR3 sequence reads: CASSFGGQTGELFF. The CDR3 coding sequence is TGCGCCAGCAGCTTCGGGGGGCAAACCGGGGAGCTGTTTTTT.

The chain is built from TRBV6-4 and TRBJ2-2; maybe TRBD2 (7 bases). The CDR3 is 16 amino acids. CDR1 MRHNA and CDR2 SNTAGT come from the germline V gene. V was cut by 3 bases and J by 4 bases, with 15 bases left in between. CDR3 loop: CASSETAGALTGELFF. The CDR3 DNA reads TGTGCCAGCAGTGAAACGGCGGGGGCACTCACCGGGGAGCTGTTTTTT.

This chain links TRBV10-3 with TRBJ1-4; possible D gene TRBD1, 5 bases. This CDR3 spans 13 amino acids. V lost 3 bases, J lost 8 bases, and 10 bases lay in between. Germline-derived CDR1 and CDR2 are ENHRY and SYGVKD. The chain's CDR3 is CAISDLPGEKLFF. The DNA of the CDR3 is TGTGCCATCAGTGACTTACCAGGGGAAAAACTGTTTTTT.

The chain employs TRBV5-1 and TRBJ1-1; perhaps TRBD1 as D (6 bases). CDR3 size: 16 residues. Trimming left V 6 bases short and J 2 bases short, with 20 bases between. Germline CDR1 and CDR2: SGHRS and YFSETQ. This CDR3 is CASTNRDTILNTEAFF. As DNA, the CDR3 is TGCGCCAGCACTAACCGGGACACTATTTTAAACACTGAAGCTTTCTTT.

The rearrangement joins TRBV6-1 to TRBJ1-5; TRBD1 agrees at 8 bases. CDR3 length: 14 residues. J was trimmed by 8 bases and V by 5 bases; bases with no gene match: 8. Germline V gene lookup returns CDR1 MNHNS and CDR2 SASEGT. CDR3 nucleotides: TGTGCCAGCAGTTCTTCAGGGGGCTGGGAGCCCCAGCATTTT. The encoded protein is CASSSSGGWEPQHF.

V is TRBV19 and J is TRBJ1-6; D not certain. From germline, CDR1 is LNHDA and CDR2 SQIVND (reference sequence). This CDR3 has 12 amino acids. The ends were cut back, 9 bases at V and 10 bases at J, with 13 bases in the middle. CDR3 nucleotide sequence: TGTGCCAGCCGAAAGAGGAGATCACCCCTCCACTTT. Its protein product is CASRKRRSPLHF.

J is TRBJ2-1 and V is TRBV6-1; TRBD1 agrees at 8 bases. This CDR3 contains 14 residues. The germline gives CDR1 MNHNS, CDR2 SASEGT. After removal of 5 bases from V and 10 bases from J, the junction contained 10 bases not matched to a gene. DNA for the CDR3: TGTGCCAGCAGTCGAGAAGACAGGGGCGGGGAGCAGTTCTTC. The encoded protein is CASSREDRGGEQFF.

This rearrangement joins TRBV10-3 to TRBJ2-1; 8 bases match TRBD1. V lost 4 bases to trimming and J lost 5 bases; unmatched junction nucleotides: 22. Germline V CDR1 and CDR2: ENHRY, SYGVKD. CDR3 length: 20 amino acids. CDR3 sequence: CAISGRGQGAMTTAHNEQFF. The CDR3, as DNA: TGTGCCATCAGTGGTCGGGGGCAGGGGGCGATGACTACTGCTCACAATGAGCAGTTCTTC.

This sequence joins TRBV5-1 and TRBJ2-3; D perhaps matches TRBD1 (6 bases). Germline V gives CDR1 SGHRS, CDR2 YFSETQ. CDR3 length equals 14 residues. Between the trimmed V and J ends, which lost 6 bases and 0 bases, there was a span of 11 bases. The CDR3 bases are TGCGCCAGCACCGTAGGGGGAAGCACAGATACGCAGTATTTT. As protein: CASTVGGSTDTQYF. Full variable domain (outside the CDR3, taken from reference TRBV5-1 and TRBJ2-3): KAGVTQTPRYLIKTRGQQVTLSCSPISGHRSVSWYQQTPGQGLQFLFEYFSETQRNKGNFPGRFSGRQFSNSRSEMNVSTLELGDSALYLCASTVGGSTDTQYFGPGTRLTVL.

The J gene is TRBJ2-7, the V gene TRBV19; the match to TRBD2 covers 10 bases. The CDR3 spans 15 residues. In germline, CDR1 is LNHDA, CDR2 SQIVND (reference sequence). The V and J ends lost 5 bases and 2 bases, in that order; junction bases with no gene match: 6. The CDR3 sequence: CASSPSGSATYEQYF. CDR3 nucleotides: TGTGCCAGTAGTCCTAGCGGGAGCGCTACCTACGAGCAGTACTTC. The whole variable domain, filled in from reference TRBV19 and TRBJ2-7, reads DGGITQSPKYLFRKEGQNVTLSCEQNLNHDAMYWYRQDPGQGLRLIYYSQIVNDFQKGDIAEGYSVSREKKESFPLTVTSAQKNPTAFYLCASSPSGSATYEQYFGPGTRLTVT.

CDR3 in amino acids: CASSKTGVIAETQYF. The CDR3 bases are TGTGCCAGCAGCAAGACAGGGGTAATTGCAGAGACCCAGTACTTC. V is TRBV9 and J is TRBJ2-5; 8 nucleotides line up with TRBD1. V lost 4 bases to trimming and J lost 4 bases; unmatched junction nucleotides: 9. The CDR3 has 15 residues. Per the germline V gene, CDR1 is SGDLS and CDR2 is YYNGEE.

The chain carries TRBV4-2 and TRBJ2-3, with 12 nucleotides matching TRBD2. This CDR3 spans 16 amino acids. V lost 4 bases, J lost 5 bases, and 7 bases stayed unmatched. CDR1 and CDR2 (germline): LGHNA, YNFKEQ. The CDR3 spells CASSLRTSGDIDTQYF. DNA of the CDR3: TGTGCCAGCAGCCTCAGGACTAGCGGGGATATAGATACGCAGTATTTT.

This chain uses TRBV27 with TRBJ2-7, with D unresolved. V lost 8 bases to trimming and J lost 2 bases, with 13 bases between them. Germline V gene lookup returns CDR1 MNHEY and CDR2 SMNVEV (reference sequence). The CDR3 has 13 residues. CDR3 residues: CASGQSAPYEQYF. The CDR3 DNA sequence: TGTGCCAGCGGTCAGTCTGCCCCCTACGAGCAGTACTTC.

The chain combines TRBV18 with TRBJ2-7, with TRBD2 matching over 9 bases. From germline, CDR1 is KGHSH and CDR2 LQKENI. With V trimmed by 6 bases and J by 4 bases, 7 bases remained unmatched. The CDR3 spans 14 residues. Here the CDR3 DNA reads TGTGCCAGCTCTTGGGCTAGCGGGACATACGAGCAGTACTTC. This sequence encodes CASSWASGTYEQYF. The complete variable domain, with remaining parts taken from reference TRBV18 and TRBJ2-7, reads NAGVMQNPRHLVRRRGQEARLRCSPMKGHSHVYWYRQLPEEGLKFMVYLQKENIIDESGMPKERFSAEFPKEGPSILRIQQVVRGDSAAYFCASSWASGTYEQYFGPGTRLTVT.

The chain recombines TRBV7-6 with TRBJ2-1; 8 bases line up with TRBD2. Germline CDR1 and CDR2: SGHVS and FNYEAQ. Losses at the gene ends were 1 base for V and 3 bases for J; bases not matched to a gene: 2. This CDR3 contains 15 residues. The CDR3 loop is CASSLGTSGYNEQFF. CDR3 coding DNA: TGTGCCAGCAGCTTAGGAACTAGCGGCTACAATGAGCAGTTCTTC.

The CDR3 reads CASSENPGEGNTIYF. The CDR3 DNA follows: TGTGCCAGCAGCGAAAATCCAGGGGAAGGAAACACCATATATTTT. The rearrangement links TRBV7-3 to TRBJ1-3, with D maybe TRBD1 (6 bases). Germline CDR1 reads SGHTA; CDR2 reads FQGTGA. This CDR3 contains 15 residues. Trimming took off 5 bases at V and 4 bases at J, with 15 bases between the two ends.

The chain joins TRBV5-4 to TRBJ2-7; 8 nucleotides agree with TRBD1. With 4 bases clipped from V and 4 bases from J, the junction kept 10 bases outside the gene matches. This CDR3 is 15 amino acids long. Germline assignment: CDR1 SGHNT and CDR2 YYREEE (reference sequence). The CDR3 here is CASSPSRGQDYEQYF. The CDR3 nucleotides are TGTGCCAGCAGCCCATCGAGGGGACAGGATTACGAGCAGTACTTC.

As concerns this clone: This CDR3 is also generated by other DNA sequences in the sample. V usage is TRBV7-9 and J usage is TRBJ1-6; tentative D call: TRBD1 (6 bases). The V gene lost 0 bases and the J gene lost 5 bases, with 8 bases spanning the gap. CDR1 and CDR2 (germline): SEHNR, FQNEAQ (reference sequence). CDR3 length: 15 residues. CDR3 nucleotide sequence: TGTGCCAGCAGCTTAGCAGGGGGAAATAATTCACCCCTCCACTTT. Translated, it gives CASSLAGGNNSPLHF.

The chain employs TRBV7-2 and TRBJ2-1, with TRBD2 matching 9 bases. The CDR3 sequence is 18 residues long. Trimming at V came to 1 base and at J to 8 bases, leaving 15 bases not matched to a gene. Germline-derived CDR1 and CDR2 are SGHTA and FQGNSA. The chain's CDR3 is CASSLVATSGLRTYEQFF. The CDR3 DNA follows: TGTGCCAGCAGCTTAGTTGCGACTAGCGGACTCAGAACCTATGAGCAGTTCTTC.

The rearrangement joins TRBV28 to TRBJ1-4, with 7 positions matching TRBD1. Germline values: CDR1 MDHEN, CDR2 SYDVKM. This CDR3 comprises 14 residues. V gave up 6 bases and J gave up 1 base; unmatched junction bases: 2. CDR3 sequence: CASRDRRTNEKLFF. CDR3 DNA: TGTGCCAGCAGGGACAGGAGAACTAATGAAAAACTGTTTTTT.

The chain is built from TRBV28 and TRBJ2-5, with 8 bases matching TRBD2. V lost 6 bases and J lost 2; bases outside the gene matches: 8. The CDR3 extends over 15 amino acids. The germline CDR1 and CDR2 sequences are MDHEN and SYDVKM. The CDR3 region is CASRIAGHLQETQYF. Here the CDR3 DNA reads TGTGCCAGCAGAATAGCGGGACACCTTCAAGAGACCCAGTACTTC. The complete variable domain, with remaining parts taken from reference TRBV28 and TRBJ2-5, reads DVKVTQSSRYLVKRTGEKVFLECVQDMDHENMFWYRQDPGLGLRLIYFSYDVKMKEKGDIPEGYSVSREKKERFSLILESASTNQTSMYLCASRIAGHLQETQYFGPGTRLLVL.

The V call is TRBV5-1, the J call TRBJ2-3; 12 nucleotides line up with TRBD1. Trimming took 4 bases from V and 6 from J; bases not matched to a gene: 9. This CDR3 comprises 16 residues. CDR1 is SGHRS, CDR2 YFSETQ, per germline. For the CDR3, the DNA is TGCGCCAGCAGCCGGGATCCGGGACAGGGGGCGGATACGCAGTATTTT. Amino acids: CASSRDPGQGADTQYF.

V and J are TRBV11-2 and TRBJ2-1; a weak D match, TRBD1 (5 bases). Looked up from germline, CDR1 is SGHAT and CDR2 is FQNNGV. This CDR3 region has 13 residues. Trimming left V 5 bases short and J 8 bases short, with 13 bases between. In DNA, the CDR3 is TGTGCCAGCAGCAGGGGCCCCGTTGATGAGCAGTTCTTC. Translation gives CASSRGPVDEQFF.